This is a list of T cell receptor beta chains from one sample in a study of vaccination and CD4 T cells after COVID-19. The antigens for these receptors are not known. TCRdb passed the PCR reads through MiXCR, listing each CDR3 protein once. Here the sample spans 15,000 to 20,000 distinct CDR3 sequences, around three fifths being singletons. The material sequenced was CD4+ T cells from blood, cultured in vitro, taken after SARS-CoV-2 vaccination. These receptor sequences come from a human donor who had recovered from COVID-19. CDR3s include the opening cysteine and the closing phenylalanine or tryptophan.

v_gene: TRBV5-4; j_gene: TRBJ2-5; len: 15; CDR3aa: CASSFDRGGGETQYF
v_gene: TRBV11-2; j_gene: TRBJ1-2; len: 14; CDR3aa: CASSFLRDRGGYTF
v_gene: TRBV11-3; j_gene: TRBJ1-3; len: 15; CDR3aa: CASSKTGGSGNTIYF
v_gene: TRBV12-3/TRBV12-4; j_gene: TRBJ2-5; len: 11; CDR3aa: CASSTRETQYF
v_gene: TRBV5-4; j_gene: TRBJ2-3; len: 15; CDR3aa: CASSLEAGSTDTQYF
v_gene: TRBV7-2; j_gene: TRBJ1-2; len: 13; CDR3aa: CASSPRRGQGYTF
v_gene: TRBV6-2/TRBV6-3; j_gene: TRBJ1-4; len: 15; CDR3aa: CASSYSTGGNEKLFF
v_gene: TRBV10-1; j_gene: TRBJ1-1; len: 13; CDR3aa: CASSAGPQLEVFF
v_gene: TRBV3-1; j_gene: TRBJ1-2; len: 15; CDR3aa: CASSQDRTQGRRYTF
v_gene: TRBV7-3; j_gene: TRBJ1-3; len: 14; CDR3aa: CASSLAGVGNTIYF
v_gene: TRBV7-2; j_gene: TRBJ2-1; len: 14; CDR3aa: CASSRRGGSYEQFF
v_gene: TRBV7-3; j_gene: TRBJ1-1; len: 14; CDR3aa: CASSLSGMGTEAFF
v_gene: TRBV15; j_gene: TRBJ2-1; len: 13; CDR3aa: CATSRDGGSEQFF
v_gene: TRBV7-2; j_gene: TRBJ1-2; len: 16; CDR3aa: CASSLALRQGDYGYTF
v_gene: TRBV7-2; j_gene: TRBJ1-5; len: 13; CDR3aa: CASSPAGDQPQHF
v_gene: TRBV10-3; j_gene: TRBJ1-2; len: 16; CDR3aa: CAISEADKGRFYGYTF
v_gene: TRBV6-2/TRBV6-3; j_gene: TRBJ1-2; len: 14; CDR3aa: CASSLSGHQQGYTF
v_gene: TRBV19; j_gene: TRBJ2-1; len: 15; CDR3aa: CASSVGTGVINEQFF
v_gene: TRBV7-3; j_gene: TRBJ2-1; len: 14; CDR3aa: CASSLGTSGGEQFF
v_gene: TRBV20-1; j_gene: TRBJ2-3; len: 15; CDR3aa: CSAGRQGAPTDTQYF